This TCR beta chain was sequenced during a study of patients and donors after allogeneic stem cell transplantation. Unmatched junction bases numbered 8, after V lost 4 bases and J lost 7 bases. CDR1 is SGHNT and CDR2 is YYREEE in the germline V gene (reference sequence). The CDR3 runs to 16 residues. From the RT-PCR reads, TCRdb called clonotypes with MiXCR, one entry per CDR3 protein. The sample lists 190,000 or so distinct CDR3 sequences, 35% to 45% seen once, with 11% in the top ten. The sequencing sample was made of blood, either unsorted or a sorted T cell fraction (not recorded which). This clonotype originated in a human donor who was either an allogeneic HSCT recipient or a stem cell or donor lymphocyte infusion donor (not recorded which). It is not recorded whose cells these are; they may come from a transplant donor. The rearrangement uses TRBV5-4 and TRBJ2-1; 13 positions match TRBD2. The CDR3 protein is CASSVGGLAGLNEQFF. The CDR3 nucleotides are TGTGCCAGCAGCGTAGGGGGACTAGCGGGGTTAAATGAGCAGTTCTTC.